This record concerns one T cell receptor (beta chain) sequence. This record comes from a study of blood T cell repertoires in COVID-19. Study details: There were acute and convalescent COVID-19 samples, and they came from the United States, Italy and Spain. PBMCs, B-cell-depleted T cells, or T cells were the source of the cDNA or gDNA that made up the material.

The CDR3 spans 15 residues. Trimming took 4 bases from V and 5 from J, leaving 17 bases between them. In the study's own analysis: Cell counts per sample came from amplifying reference gene primers. Data came from immunoSEQ multiplex PCR; TCRdb stores just in-frame clones and leaves some out. D and trimming were read from the DNA, whereas the V and J calls and clone size are those reported in that table. Of some 120,000 clones in the sample, roughly 81% are singletons; the top ten hold 9.5% to 15%. Sequencing input: peripheral blood. The TCR sequence derives from a human donor in a cohort sampled during active COVID-19. The gene calls are TRBV23-1 and TRBJ2-5; TRBD1 is a possible D gene (5 bases). TRBV23-1 counts as an open reading frame of uncertain function. The CDR3 DNA sequence: TGCGCCAGCAGTCCCTCAGGGTTCCAAGGCGAGACCCAGTACTTC. It is translated as CASSPSGFQGETQYF.